The 26 T cell receptor beta chains below were found in one sample sequenced in a study of blood T cell repertoires in COVID-19. Generated by immunoSEQ multiplex PCR, the TCRdb table keeps only in-frame clones and is missing some. The sample records 230,000 or so clones, approximately 88% being singletons. Sample: PBMCs or T cells enriched from blood (not recorded which). The source of these receptors is a woman aged 40-49 years with acute COVID-19.

The rearrangement joins TRBV4-1 to TRBJ2-7; D remains ambiguous. CDR3 size: 14 residues. Germline lookup yields CDR1 MGHRA and CDR2 YSYEKL. The V end lost 1 base, the J end lost 2 bases, and 9 bases lay between the germline ends. For the CDR3, the DNA is TGCGCCAGCAGCCAAGTGGGCAGTACCTACGAGCAGTACTTC. Translation gives CASSQVGSTYEQYF.

This chain links TRBV30 with TRBJ2-3; tentative D call: TRBD2 (6 bases). The CDR3 loop spans 13 amino acids. The V gene's germline CDR1 is GTSNPN and CDR2 SVGIG (reference sequence). With 5 bases removed from V and 1 base from J, the gap between germline ends came to 10 bases. CDR3 sequence reads: CAWGPGGTDTQYF. The CDR3 DNA sequence: TGTGCCTGGGGTCCGGGGGGCACAGATACGCAGTATTTT.

The CDR3 DNA is TGTGCCAGCAGCTTAGGCAGGCTGAACACCGGGGAGCTGTTTTTT. This encodes CASSLGRLNTGELFF. The V and J genes are TRBV7-2 and TRBJ2-2, with D unclear. V was clipped by 1 base and J by 1 base, with 7 bases between them. Per germline, CDR1 SGHTA and CDR2 FQGNSA. The CDR3 length is 15 residues.

The rearrangement links TRBV7-8 to TRBJ1-6; perhaps TRBD1 as D (6 bases). The length of the CDR3 is 18 residues. Looked up from germline, CDR1 is SGHVS and CDR2 is FQNEAQ. The V end was cut by 2 bases, the J end by 0 bases, with 14 bases between. The chain's CDR3 is CASSLSRDTSSYNSPLHF. The CDR3 coding sequence is TGTGCCAGCAGCTTAAGCCGGGACACCAGCTCCTATAATTCACCCCTCCACTTT.

The genes are TRBV5-1 and TRBJ2-2; 10 bases are shared with TRBD2. Germline CDR1 reads SGHRS; CDR2 reads YFSETQ. CDR3 length: 19 residues. The V segment lost 0 bases and the J segment 0 bases; nucleotides outside the gene matches: 8. The CDR3 nucleotides read TGCGCCAGCAGCTTGGCATTAGCGGGGGGCCCCGCGAACACCGGGGAGCTGTTTTTT. It is translated as CASSLALAGGPANTGELFF.

The chain has TRBV30 and TRBJ1-5; unclear D gene. The CDR3 has 14 residues. V lost 0 bases and J 3 bases, leaving 9 bases between the germline ends. The germline CDR1 and CDR2 sequences are GTSNPN and SVGIG (reference sequence). As DNA, the CDR3 is TGTGCCTGGAGTGTAAGCGGGTACAATCAGCCCCAGCATTTT. It is translated as CAWSVSGYNQPQHF.

The V call is TRBV19, the J call TRBJ1-2; no firm D call. From germline, CDR1 is LNHDA and CDR2 SQIVND (reference sequence). This CDR3 is 13 amino acids long. Trimming removed 2 bases from V and 4 bases from J, with 8 bases in between. The DNA for the CDR3 is TGTGCCAGTAGTATACAGGTCAGCTATGGCTACACCTTC. Its protein is CASSIQVSYGYTF.

The CDR3 nucleotides read TGCGCCAGCAGTGCGGGGACAAGTATAAGCTCTATCTCTGGCTACACCTTC. Protein: CASSAGTSISSISGYTF. The gene calls are TRBV10-1 and TRBJ1-2; TRBD1 is a possible D gene (6 bases). V was clipped by 4 bases and J by 7 bases, with 25 bases between them. Germline CDR1 is WNHNN and CDR2 is SYGVQD (reference sequence). The CDR3 has 17 amino acids.

For this clone: Germline is not matched at one junction end, which may reflect a read error. J is TRBJ1-2 and V is TRBV3-1 (or the pseudogene TRBV3-2), with TRBD1 identical over 7 bases. The germline V gene encodes CDR1 LGHDT and CDR2 YNNKEL (reference sequence). This CDR3 contains 12 residues. The CDR3 nucleotides are TGTGCCAGCAGCCAAGATCAGGGGGGTTCGAACTTC. This codes for CASSQDQGGSNF.

This chain connects TRBV7-8 to TRBJ1-5; no clear D gene. The germline CDR1 and CDR2 sequences are SGHVS and FQNEAQ. V was cut by 5 bases and J by 5 bases, with 7 bases left in between. The CDR3 length is 12 residues. CDR3 in amino acids: CASSPLYQPQHF. In DNA form, the CDR3 reads TGTGCCAGCAGCCCCCTCTATCAGCCCCAGCATTTT.

The chain joins TRBV9 to TRBJ2-1; D ambiguous. V was clipped by 2 bases and J by 4 bases, with 4 bases between them. CDR3 size: 12 residues. CDR1 and CDR2 from the germline V gene are SGDLS and YYNGEE. CDR3 protein: CASSVQYNEQFF. CDR3 sequence (DNA): TGTGCCAGCAGCGTCCAATACAATGAGCAGTTCTTC.

The chain joins TRBV14 to TRBJ2-1; D ambiguous. The CDR3 runs to 15 residues. V lost 5 bases to trimming and J lost 0 bases, with 11 bases between them. The germline V gene has CDR1 SGHDN and CDR2 FVKESK. This CDR3 is CASSTWANSYNEQFF. The CDR3 DNA sequence: TGTGCCAGCAGCACGTGGGCCAACTCCTACAATGAGCAGTTCTTC.

This chain connects TRBV14 to TRBJ2-7; TRBD2 aligns across 9 bases. The CDR3 spans 16 residues. V dropped 1 base and J dropped 0; count of bases not matched to a gene: 4. CDR1 is SGHDN and CDR2 is FVKESK in the germline V gene. As DNA, the CDR3 is TGTGCCAGCAGCCAAGGGGGAGCGGGGGGCTCCTACGAGCAGTACTTC. This encodes CASSQGGAGGSYEQYF.

The chain has TRBV6-1 and TRBJ2-1, with D perhaps matching TRBD2 (5 bases). This CDR3 is 17 amino acids long. Germline-derived CDR1 and CDR2 are MNHNS and SASEGT. Trimming left V 4 bases short and J 0 bases short, with 16 bases between. The CDR3 sequence is CASSAIAHRSSYNEQFF. The DNA of the CDR3 is TGTGCCAGCAGTGCAATAGCGCACCGAAGCTCCTACAATGAGCAGTTCTTC.

This chain joins TRBV28 and TRBJ2-2, with 8 bases lining up with TRBD2. V dropped 10 bases and J dropped 3; count of bases not matched to a gene: 10. The CDR3 totals 15 residues. Germline CDR1 reads MDHEN; CDR2 reads SYDVKM. The CDR3 sequence: CATWFREGYTGELFF. The CDR3 DNA reads as TGTGCCACCTGGTTTCGGGAGGGTTACACCGGGGAGCTGTTTTTT.

V and J are TRBV6-5 and TRBJ1-5, with D unresolved. The V end lost 3 bases, the J end lost 4 bases, and 10 bases lay between the germline ends. The CDR3 contains 14 residues. Germline V lookup: CDR1 MNHEY, CDR2 SVGAGI. CDR3 sequence reads: CASSYKTGNQPQHF. Here the CDR3 DNA reads TGTGCCAGCAGTTATAAGACGGGGAATCAGCCCCAGCATTTT.

This clone occurred once. The chain is built from TRBV5-1 and TRBJ1-6; D is ambiguous. The CDR3 spans 16 residues. With 0 bases removed from V and 6 bases from J, the gap between germline ends came to 13 bases. Germline lookup yields CDR1 SGHRS and CDR2 YFSETQ. The CDR3 DNA is TGCGCCAGCAGCTTGGTGGGCCCGGCCGGTAATTCACCCCTCCACTTT. Translating gives CASSLVGPAGNSPLHF.

The V call is TRBV10-1, the J call TRBJ2-2; D is perhaps TRBD1 (5 bases). V lost 6 bases to trimming and J lost 6 bases, with 11 bases between them. CDR3 length equals 13 residues. Germline assignment: CDR1 WNHNN and CDR2 SYGVQD (reference sequence). For the CDR3, the DNA is TGCGCCAGCAGCCCCAGGGTACCCGGGGAGCTGTTTTTT. Translated: CASSPRVPGELFF.

The rearrangement joins TRBV5-4 to TRBJ2-5; 7 nucleotides align to TRBD1. CDR3 length: 13 residues. V was pared by 4 bases and J by 7 bases, with 7 bases of the junction left unmatched. Germline lookup yields CDR1 SGHNT and CDR2 YYREEE (reference sequence). This chain's CDR3 is CASSATGAGTQYF. DNA of the CDR3: TGTGCCAGCAGCGCCACAGGGGCCGGGACCCAGTACTTC.

The chain combines TRBV4-3 with TRBJ2-1; D is possibly TRBD2 (6 bases). The CDR3 has 20 residues. Germline V gene lookup returns CDR1 LGHNA and CDR2 YSLEER. V was trimmed by 0 bases and J by 0 bases, leaving 21 bases between them. The CDR3 coding sequence is TGCGCCAGCAGCCAAGATCTCTTTGGGGCGGGACCGAGCTCCTACAATGAGCAGTTCTTC. Translation gives CASSQDLFGAGPSSYNEQFF.

The chain couples TRBV7-9 to TRBJ1-2, with a tentative D call TRBD1 (5 bases). V dropped 4 bases and J dropped 3 bases, with 6 bases sitting between them. The germline gives CDR1 SEHNR, CDR2 FQNEAQ (reference sequence). The CDR3 length is 12 residues. The CDR3, as DNA: TGTGCCAGCAGCTCACAGGACTATGGCTACACCTTC. This sequence encodes CASSSQDYGYTF.

This clone was observed once. The chain combines TRBV29-1 with TRBJ2-5, with 10 bases fitting TRBD2. The V segment lost 6 bases and the J segment 5 bases; nucleotides outside the gene matches: 9. The V gene's germline CDR1 is SQVTM and CDR2 ANQGSEA. This CDR3 comprises 14 residues. CDR3 loop: CSVASSGRRETQYF. DNA of the CDR3: TGCAGCGTCGCTAGTAGCGGGAGGAGGGAGACCCAGTACTTC. The full variable domain, with the rest looked up from reference TRBV29-1 and TRBJ2-5, is SAVISQKPSRDICQRGTSLTIQCQVDSQVTMMFWYRQQPGQSLTLIATANQGSEATYESGFVIDKFPISRPNLTFSTLTVSNMSPEDSSIYLCSVASSGRRETQYFGPGTRLLVL.

This chain links TRBV5-1 with TRBJ1-2; TRBD1 aligns across 7 bases. The germline V gene has CDR1 SGHRS and CDR2 YFSETQ. There are 13 residues in the CDR3. Germline trimming cut 3 bases from V and 4 bases from J; bases unmatched to any gene: 3. The CDR3 DNA reads TGCGCCAGCAGCTCCGGACAGGCCTATGGCTACACCTTC. Residues: CASSSGQAYGYTF.

Points on this clone: The same CDR3 can be traced to other DNA sequences in this sample. The chain uses TRBV5-1 and TRBJ1-4, with 8 positions matching TRBD1. CDR1 SGHRS and CDR2 YFSETQ come from the germline V gene. This CDR3 has 13 residues. The junction had 3 bases not matched to a gene; V was cut back by 3 bases and J by 8 bases. In DNA form, the CDR3 reads TGCGCCAGCAGCTCCGGACAGGGAGAAAAACTGTTTTTT. This sequence encodes CASSSGQGEKLFF.

The V gene is TRBV5-4, the J gene TRBJ2-3, with a tentative D call TRBD1 (6 bases). Germline values: CDR1 SGHNT, CDR2 YYREEE (reference sequence). CDR3 length: 14 amino acids. The V and J ends lost 4 bases and 1 base respectively, with 10 bases between them. The DNA of the CDR3 is TGTGCCAGCAGCGTGGACAGAGGCACAGATACGCAGTATTTT. Translation: CASSVDRGTDTQYF.

This chain joins TRBV2 and TRBJ2-5; 9 nucleotides agree with TRBD2. J gave up 7 bases and V 5 bases, and 5 bases lay outside the gene matches. The CDR3 has 13 residues. Germline CDR1 and CDR2: SNHLY and FYNNEI. CDR3 sequence reads: CASSQGLARTQYF. CDR3 nucleotide sequence: TGTGCCAGCAGTCAAGGACTAGCGCGGACCCAGTACTTC.